The TCR beta chain under discussion was sequenced for a study of T cell responses to AZD1222 COVID-19 vaccine (dated by TCRdb to about 2021). At the level of the whole study: A total of 233 trial participants underwent TCR sequencing, of whom 207 received two doses of AZD1222 and some 26 received two doses of the MenACWY control vaccine. Trial participants were enrolled by age into 18-55, 56-69 and 70-plus year subgroups, with approximately 150, 30 and 60 TCR-sequenced participants respectively.

The time point label corresponds to: about 28 days (+/-7) after the second vaccine dose. AZD1222 recipients with second doses at about 4 weeks or about 12 weeks were pooled, because spike-specific TCR depth and breadth did not differ between schedules. Vaccinee samples came from UK trials COV001 and COV002, including a single-blind randomized controlled phase 2/3 trial of AZD1222 (ChAdOx1 nCoV-19) in healthy adults. For TCRbeta chain sequencing, PBMC samples from trial participants were taken at day 0 and at day 28 after the second dose. The CDR3 spans 14 residues, from the cysteine through the phenylalanine. This entry keeps only the CDR3 DNA: 42 bases, framed from base 1. Trimming costs V 2 bases and J 2 bases, and their ends lie 9 bases apart. CDR1 and CDR2 are drawn from the germline V gene: MNHEY, SVGEGT. A note on this clone: It lacks a known antigen. No base quality information exists; no much larger clone differs at one position.

Broad study findings and their caveats: Because no samples from the day 14 peak response were available, repertoires could be characterized only after the peak T cell response. Spike-specific TCR breadth and depth rose significantly after two AZD1222 doses compared with day 0 and with MenACWY recipients. The vaccine-associated CD4 TCRs covered the entire spike protein, and the dominant responses fell in regions 160-218 and 743-854. Reportedly, close to half of the unique spike-specific TCRs recognized epitopes lying outside the regions that are mutated in the B.1.351 and B.1.1.7 variants. Participants were mostly white British, with more females than males. The authors suggested clonal diversity may have been underestimated. Conclusions about previously exposed vaccinees were limited because only 5 or 6 AZD1222 recipients were SARS-CoV-2 seropositive at baseline. In the small 56-69-year group, the increase in depth fell short of significance, most likely because of low power.

The CDR3 regions of human TCRbeta chains were analyzed by immunosequencing. Under the source paper's analysis protocol: TCRs in the repertoires were matched against a reference library of SARS-CoV-2-specific TCRs that had been generated with the MIRA antigen-specificity platform. Breadth was defined as the fraction of unique TCRs that were SARS-CoV-2-associated, and depth was defined as the fraction of total T cells that were SARS-CoV-2-associated. Using the MIRA data, each spike-specific TCR was mapped to the spike region that the TCR reacts to and placed in a CD4 or CD8 class. Log10-transformed breadth and depth values were compared by one-way ANOVA with Sidak's multiple comparisons tests. As stored in TCRdb, this immuneACCESS dataset retains in-frame rearrangements with V and J assigned. A fraction of the clones does not appear; measured against another copy, unresolved V genes explain less than half of the discrepancy, and the remainder lacks a known reason. From that table come the V and J calls and clone size; the DNA was used to work out D and trimming. Here the sample has roughly 120,000 clones; around 83% occur a single time. 3.5% to 4.5% of the sample belongs to the ten largest clones.

This sample comprised peripheral blood, obtained 28 days after the second AZD1222 dose. The chain uses TRBV6-2 or TRBV6-3 and TRBJ1-2; the best D guess is TRBD1, with 6 bases matching. The clonotype comes from an adult who received the AZD1222 COVID-19 vaccine. The DNA reads as follows: TGTGCCAGCAGTTACGGGGGGCAGAACTATGGCTACACCTTC. Translated, this is CASSYGGQNYGYTF.